The next 10 T cell receptor beta chains were all read from a single sample in a study of response to subunit inactivated influenza vaccine. One entry per CDR3 protein, called by TCRdb with MiXCR from the RT-PCR reads. The repertoire includes 750,000 to 850,000 distinct CDR3 sequences, around a sixth of them detected once, and about 11% sits in the top ten. The sequenced sample was PBMCs from blood, obtained 5 days after vaccination. Receptors were obtained from a man aged 45-60 years who received an inactivated influenza vaccine.

The J gene is TRBJ2-5, the V gene TRBV11-2; D might be TRBD2 (7 bases). This CDR3 is built from 14 residues. CDR1 is SGHAT and CDR2 is FQNNGV in the germline V gene. V lost 2 bases to trimming and J lost 5 bases, with 12 bases between them. CDR3 residues: CASSLPRGAETQYF. The CDR3 nucleotides are TGTGCCAGCAGCTTACCACGGGGGGCGGAGACCCAGTACTTC. Variable domain in full (rest from reference TRBV11-2 and TRBJ2-5): EAGVAQSPRYKIIEKRQSVAFWCNPISGHATLYWYQQILGQGPKLLIQFQNNGVVDDSQLPKDRFSAERLKGVDSTLKIQPAKLEDSAVYLCASSLPRGAETQYFGPGTRLLVL.

This chain connects TRBV12-3 or TRBV12-4 to TRBJ2-5; weak D call: TRBD1 (7 bases). V dropped 6 bases and J dropped 7 bases, with 12 bases sitting between them. This CDR3 contains 12 residues. The CDR3 spells CASRDRRGTQYF. For the CDR3, the DNA is TGTGCCAGCAGGGACAGGAGGGGGACCCAGTACTTC.

This clonotype showed up many times. The chain is built from TRBV12-3 or TRBV12-4 and TRBJ1-6; 9 bases align to TRBD1. This CDR3 has 15 amino acids. V lost 1 base to trimming and J lost 7 bases; unmatched junction nucleotides: 2. The CDR3 spells CASSLEGQGNSPLHF. CDR3 sequence (DNA): TGTGCCAGCAGTTTAGAGGGACAGGGAAATTCACCCCTCCACTTT.

The genes are TRBV28 and TRBJ2-3; the D gene is possibly TRBD2 (6 bases). CDR1 is MDHEN, CDR2 SYDVKM, per germline. V lost 3 bases and J lost 0, with 13 bases in between. The CDR3 contains 16 residues. The CDR3 reads CASSFSGTSSTDTQYF. The CDR3 coding sequence is TGTGCCAGCAGTTTTTCGGGGACTTCTAGCACAGATACGCAGTATTTT.

This clonotype showed up many times. The chain uses TRBV10-3 and TRBJ1-2; D ambiguous. V was cut by 1 base and J by 5 bases, with 14 bases left in between. Germline V lookup: CDR1 ENHRY, CDR2 SYGVKD. CDR3 length: 15 residues. CDR3 protein: CAISEWSDGVYGYTF. The CDR3 coding sequence is TGTGCCATCAGTGAGTGGTCCGACGGGGTATATGGCTACACCTTC.

In its sample, this clonotype was seen a few times. The J gene is TRBJ2-5, the V gene TRBV12-3 or TRBV12-4; D is perhaps TRBD1 (6 bases). The germline V and J ends were trimmed by 6 bases and 10 bases, with 18 bases remaining between them. This CDR3 is 13 amino acids long. CDR3 nucleotides: TGTGCCAGCAGCACTAGACAGGTTTCGGACCAGTACTTC. Amino acids: CASSTRQVSDQYF.

This clonotype was recorded a few times. The CDR3 here is CSAAGGYDEQFF. The CDR3 DNA is TGCAGTGCAGCGGGAGGATATGATGAGCAGTTCTTC. V usage is TRBV20-1 and J usage is TRBJ2-1, with 9 bases aligning to TRBD2. Germline CDR1 and CDR2: DFQATT and SNEGSKA (reference sequence). This CDR3 region has 12 residues. V dropped 6 bases and J dropped 8; count of bases not matched to a gene: 5.

V usage is TRBV20-1 and J usage is TRBJ1-1; a weak D match, TRBD1 (6 bases). V was trimmed by 5 bases and J by 4 bases, leaving 17 bases between them. This CDR3 has 14 residues. The germline V gene encodes CDR1 DFQATT and CDR2 SNEGSKA (reference sequence). The CDR3 loop is CSAPETGPRTEAFF. The CDR3 region has the DNA TGCAGTGCTCCTGAAACAGGGCCTCGCACTGAAGCTTTCTTT.

This chain connects TRBV6-5 to TRBJ2-2; 7 bases align to TRBD2. The junction had 2 bases not matched to a gene; V was cut back by 0 bases and J by 4 bases. The CDR3 is made up of 15 amino acids. Germline V CDR1 and CDR2: MNHEY, SVGAGI. CDR3 residues: CASSYSGRSTGELFF. For the CDR3, the DNA is TGTGCCAGCAGTTACTCCGGGAGGAGCACCGGGGAGCTGTTTTTT.

The chain employs TRBV12-3 or TRBV12-4 and TRBJ2-7, with D possibly TRBD1 on 7 matching bases. This CDR3 comprises 15 residues. Trimming stripped 7 bases from V and 0 bases from J, with 16 bases between. The CDR3 is CASNFRGADSYEQYF. DNA for the CDR3: TGTGCCAGCAACTTCAGGGGGGCCGACTCCTACGAGCAGTACTTC.